The 25 T cell receptor beta chains presented below share a single source sample, sequenced in a study of early T cells in non-severe SARS-CoV-2 infection. TCRdb called the 5' RACE reads again in MiXCR, with one record for every CDR3 protein. Among 48,000 or so distinct CDR3 sequences listed, 13% were seen once. Sequencing was done on a sample of whole blood. The receptors originated from an adult who was a healthcare worker with PCR-confirmed SARS-CoV-2 infection or an uninfected control (not recorded which).

In this sample, this clonotype turned up many times. The genes are TRBV6-5 and TRBJ1-1, with 8 bases matching TRBD1. This CDR3 region has 14 residues. The V segment lost 5 bases and the J segment 4 bases; nucleotides outside the gene matches: 6. Germline-derived CDR1 and CDR2 are MNHEY and SVGAGI. The chain's CDR3 is CASSPGGSPTEAFF. The CDR3 region has the DNA TGTGCCAGCAGTCCAGGGGGCAGTCCCACTGAAGCTTTCTTT.

This clonotype was found a few times. The chain carries TRBV3-1 and TRBJ2-7; 10 nucleotides agree with TRBD1. CDR3 length: 15 residues. Germline values: CDR1 LGHDT, CDR2 YNNKEL (reference sequence). V was pared by 5 bases and J by 3 bases, with 7 bases of the junction left unmatched. CDR3 DNA sequence: TGTGCCAGCAGCGCTGGGGACAGGGGTATCTACGAGCAGTACTTC. This translates into CASSAGDRGIYEQYF.

Many counts were recorded for this clonotype. The chain carries TRBV7-6 and TRBJ2-7; 8 bases match TRBD2. This CDR3 spans 14 amino acids. CDR1 and CDR2 (germline): SGHVS, FNYEAQ. The trim removed 4 bases at V and 0 bases at J, leaving 2 bases unmatched. The CDR3 nucleotides are TGTGCCAGCAGCTACGGGACTAGCTCCTACGAGCAGTACTTC. Translated: CASSYGTSSYEQYF.

This clonotype occurred many times. J is TRBJ1-2 and V is TRBV3-1, with 8 positions matching TRBD1. The germline CDR1 and CDR2 sequences are LGHDT and YNNKEL (reference sequence). V lost 2 bases and J lost 5; bases outside the gene matches: 10. This CDR3 spans 16 amino acids. The CDR3 DNA reads TGTGCCAGCAGCCAATTACAGGGGGGCGGAACGTATGGCTACACCTTC. This sequence encodes CASSQLQGGGTYGYTF.

This clonotype was seen many times. This chain connects TRBV11-2 to TRBJ2-3, with D possibly being TRBD1 or TRBD2 (6 bases each). Germline V gene lookup returns CDR1 SGHAT and CDR2 FQNNGV. This CDR3 region has 14 residues. Trimming took off 4 bases at V and 2 bases at J, with 10 bases between the two ends. Here the CDR3 DNA reads TGTGCCAGCAGCTCATGGGGGGCCACAGATACGCAGTATTTT. Its translation: CASSSWGATDTQYF.

This clonotype was found a few times. This sequence joins TRBV19 and TRBJ2-1, with 8 bases fitting TRBD2. CDR1 LNHDA and CDR2 SQIVND come from the germline V gene (reference sequence). This CDR3 is built from 14 residues. V lost 7 bases and J lost 9; bases outside the gene matches: 11. The CDR3 here is CASTASPGGSEQFF. In DNA, the CDR3 is TGTGCCAGTACTGCATCACCGGGGGGGAGTGAGCAGTTCTTC.

This clonotype was detected a few times. The chain has TRBV6-5 and TRBJ2-1; 13 bases are a match to TRBD2. The germline V gene encodes CDR1 MNHEY and CDR2 SVGAGI. The CDR3 covers 14 residues. Trimming took 5 bases from V and 12 from J; bases not matched to a gene: 7. The CDR3 coding sequence is TGTGCCAGCAGTCCCGGGACTAGCGGGGTAAGGCAGTTCTTC. This encodes CASSPGTSGVRQFF.

There are a few counts of this clonotype. The chain has TRBV28 and TRBJ2-7; tentatively, D is TRBD2 (5 bases). Germline V CDR1 and CDR2: MDHEN, SYDVKM. Trimming shortened V by 6 bases and J by 2 bases, and 17 bases separated the two germline ends. The CDR3 length is 15 residues. CDR3 nucleotide sequence: TGTGCCAGCAGCCGGGGAGATTCGGTGGCCTACGAGCAGTACTTC. Protein: CASSRGDSVAYEQYF.

This clonotype was picked up a small number of times. The chain joins TRBV29-1 to TRBJ1-1; tentatively, D is TRBD1 (6 bases). The V gene lost 1 base and the J gene lost 0 bases, with 15 bases spanning the gap. The germline CDR1 and CDR2 sequences are SQVTM and ANQGSEA. CDR3 length equals 16 residues. The CDR3 region has the DNA TGCAGCGTTGAAGCCACGACAGGCCGAATGAACACTGAAGCTTTCTTT. It codes for CSVEATTGRMNTEAFF.

This clonotype came up many times. The chain links TRBV29-1 to TRBJ1-2, with a tentative D call TRBD1 (6 bases). Germline V CDR1 and CDR2: SQVTM, ANQGSEA. The CDR3 has 15 residues. Deletions cut 7 bases from V and 7 bases from J, with 25 bases between. The CDR3 sequence: CSARVSGGASGGYTF. CDR3 sequence (DNA): TGCAGCGCCCGAGTCAGTGGGGGCGCATCGGGTGGCTACACCTTC.

This clonotype was observed at least ten times. Here the CDR3 reads CASSLGGLQFF. The CDR3 bases are TGTGCCAGCAGCCTGGGAGGCCTCCAGTTCTTC. The rearrangement joins TRBV6-2 or TRBV6-3 to TRBJ2-1, with D possibly TRBD2 on 6 matching bases. Per the germline V gene, CDR1 is MNHEY and CDR2 is SVGEGT. The CDR3 runs 11 residues. The V and J ends lost 6 bases and 13 bases respectively, with 13 bases between them.

This clonotype was observed a few times. The chain has TRBV30 and TRBJ1-5, with 11 bases that match TRBD1. The trim removed 1 base at V and 0 bases at J, leaving 8 bases unmatched. The CDR3 covers 18 residues. Germline CDR1 is GTSNPN and CDR2 is SVGIG (reference sequence). In DNA, the CDR3 is TGTGCCTGGAGTGGGGACAGGGGGATGGGTTATAGCAATCAGCCCCAGCATTTT. Translation gives CAWSGDRGMGYSNQPQHF.

As to this clonotype: A read error may be the cause here, since a much bigger clone is one base away. No conserved phenylalanine or tryptophan ends this CDR3, so it is likely a read error. DNA for the CDR3: TGTGCCAGCACCTTACGGGGCCAGGCGGGATATGAAGCTTTCATT. Translated: CASTLRGQAGYEAFI. The V and J genes are TRBV6-6 and TRBJ1-1; TRBD1 might be the D (5 bases). The length of the CDR3 is 15 residues. Germline V gives CDR1 MNHNY, CDR2 SVGAGI (reference sequence). V was cut by 7 bases and J by 7 bases, with 22 bases left in between.

Many counts were recorded for this clonotype. The genes are TRBV4-2 and TRBJ1-2; tentative D call: TRBD1 (6 bases). This CDR3 is 16 amino acids long. The germline V and J ends were trimmed by 3 bases and 0 bases, with 14 bases remaining between them. Germline CDR1 is LGHNA and CDR2 is YNFKEQ. The CDR3, as DNA: TGTGCCAGCAGCCATCGACAGGAAATTCCTAACTATGGCTACACCTTC. It encodes CASSHRQEIPNYGYTF.

This clonotype came up many times. The gene calls are TRBV29-1 and TRBJ2-2; D is unresolved. CDR1 SQVTM and CDR2 ANQGSEA come from the germline V gene. The CDR3 is made up of 11 amino acids. V lost 3 bases to trimming and J lost 5 bases, with 4 bases between them. The CDR3, as DNA: TGCAGCGTTGATAGAACCGGGGAGCTGTTTTTT. Its translation is CSVDRTGELFF.

The chain carries TRBV28 and TRBJ1-1; D is undetermined. V was pared by 4 bases and J by 5 bases, with 8 bases between. Germline lookup yields CDR1 MDHEN and CDR2 SYDVKM. This CDR3 region has 12 residues. The CDR3 nucleotides are TGTGCCAGCAGTTATCTTGGGACTGAAGCTTTCTTT. Its translation is CASSYLGTEAFF.

The chain combines TRBV20-1 with TRBJ2-1; D ambiguous. The CDR3 has 15 amino acids. V lost 0 bases to trimming and J lost 0 bases, with 9 bases between them. Germline V gene sequence: CDR1 DFQATT, CDR2 SNEGSKA (reference sequence). The CDR3 sequence is CSARDWTSSYNEQFF. In DNA form, the CDR3 reads TGCAGTGCTAGAGATTGGACCAGCTCCTACAATGAGCAGTTCTTC.

This clonotype was seen once. The chain joins TRBV10-3 to TRBJ2-7; D is unresolved. Trimming took 3 bases from V and 4 from J, leaving 19 bases between them. The CDR3 spans 16 residues. Looked up from germline, CDR1 is ENHRY and CDR2 is SYGVKD. The CDR3 here is CAISDPGVGVGYEQYF. The CDR3 DNA reads as TGTGCCATCAGTGACCCCGGTGTCGGAGTAGGTTACGAGCAGTACTTC.

V is TRBV11-2 and J is TRBJ2-2; perhaps D is TRBD1 or TRBD2 (5 bases each). Looked up from germline, CDR1 is SGHAT and CDR2 is FQNNGV. V lost 5 bases and J lost 7, with 17 bases in between. The CDR3 loop spans 15 amino acids. CDR3 region: CASSPRDRAGGELFF. For the CDR3, the DNA is TGTGCCAGCAGCCCCCGGGACCGAGCTGGCGGGGAGCTGTTTTTT.

The rearrangement links TRBV18 to TRBJ1-1; unclear D gene. The CDR3 runs 11 residues. Trimming shortened V by 5 bases and J by 8 bases, and 9 bases separated the two germline ends. CDR1 KGHSH and CDR2 LQKENI come from the germline V gene. The CDR3 loop reads CASSTSTEAFF. CDR3 nucleotide sequence: TGTGCCAGCTCAACTTCGACAGAAGCTTTCTTT.

Ten or more counts support this clonotype. The gene calls are TRBV5-1 and TRBJ2-1; D gene ambiguous. The CDR3 runs to 12 residues. Per germline, CDR1 SGHRS and CDR2 YFSETQ. V gave up 2 bases and J gave up 3 bases, with 3 bases separating them. CDR3 coding DNA: TGCGCCAGCAGCTTCAACTACAATGAGCAGTTCTTC. Translation: CASSFNYNEQFF.

This clonotype was counted between two and nine times. The V gene is TRBV28, the J gene TRBJ1-2; the match to TRBD1 covers 7 bases. CDR1 is MDHEN, CDR2 SYDVKM, per germline. V was clipped by 3 bases and J by 5 bases; unmatched bases: 6. The CDR3 is 14 amino acids. The CDR3 DNA reads TGTGCCAGCAGTTTGGCCGACAGGGCATATGGCTACACCTTC. Its translation is CASSLADRAYGYTF.

The chain uses TRBV7-8 and TRBJ2-5; no definite D call. V was shortened by 3 bases and J by 4 bases, with 9 bases between the two germline ends. Looked up from germline, CDR1 is SGHVS and CDR2 is FQNEAQ. This CDR3 has 13 amino acids. The CDR3 DNA reads as TGTGCCAGCAGCTTTTCCAACCTAGAGACCCAGTACTTC. Encoded protein: CASSFSNLETQYF.

For this clonotype: This may stem from a read error, because a much larger clone lies one nucleotide away. The J gene is TRBJ2-7, the V gene TRBV2; the D gene is possibly TRBD1 (6 bases). V gave up 4 bases and J gave up 2 bases, with 6 bases separating them. Germline-derived CDR1 and CDR2 are SNHLY and FYNNEI. This CDR3 has 12 residues. The CDR3 sequence: CASSGDTYEQYF. CDR3 coding DNA: TGTGCCAGCAGTGGGGACACCTACGAGCAGTACTTC.

V gene TRBV29-1 combines with J gene TRBJ2-1; D gene uncertain. In germline, CDR1 is SQVTM, CDR2 ANQGSEA. This CDR3 spans 14 amino acids. Trimming shortened V by 7 bases and J by 3 bases, and 16 bases separated the two germline ends. The CDR3 DNA is TGCAGCGCGGAGACCCCCCCTATCTACAATGAGCAGTTCTTC. Translated, it gives CSAETPPIYNEQFF.